The 24 T cell receptor beta chains reported below all come from one sample, sequenced in a study of cytomegalovirus exposure and HLA in healthy donors. Primers included in the PCR were 60 Vbeta and 13 Jbeta primers. Sequencing was performed with immunoSEQ multiplex PCR; in TCRdb, only in-frame clones are kept and a portion is missing. Of fewer than 250,000 clones listed, 65% to 85% are singletons. The material sequenced was PBMCs. These receptors all come from a young woman in good health and CMV-seronegative.

The chain recombines TRBV15 with TRBJ2-5, with D maybe TRBD2 (5 bases). Germline V CDR1 and CDR2: LNHNV, YYDKDF (reference sequence). V gave up 0 bases and J gave up 5 bases, with 10 bases separating them. The CDR3 is 14 amino acids. For the CDR3, the DNA is TGTGCCACCAGCAGAGACCCGTCGGGGGAGACCCAGTACTTC. Translated, it gives CATSRDPSGETQYF.

This clone was recorded a few times. V is TRBV4-1 and J is TRBJ1-1, with D unclear. The length of the CDR3 is 15 residues. Germline values: CDR1 MGHRA, CDR2 YSYEKL. Trimming took off 2 bases at V and 10 bases at J, with 20 bases between the two ends. CDR3 nucleotides: TGCGCCAGCAGCCAACCGGTAGTCGGCCTCGGGATAGCTTTCTTT. Translated, it gives CASSQPVVGLGIAFF.

The J gene is TRBJ2-5, the V gene TRBV29-1; 10 bases map to TRBD1. The length of the CDR3 is 13 residues. V shed 7 bases and J 5 bases; nucleotides not matched to a gene: 7. Germline V gene data show CDR1 as SQVTM and CDR2 as ANQGSEA. Written as DNA, the CDR3 is TGCAGCGCGACAGGGGGCGCGGGGGAGACCCAGTACTTC. Translating gives CSATGGAGETQYF.

The chain joins TRBV6-4 to TRBJ2-2; TRBD2 is a possible D gene (7 bases). Germline V gene lookup returns CDR1 MRHNA and CDR2 SNTAGT. This CDR3 is 14 amino acids long. Trimming stripped 4 bases from V and 5 bases from J, with 11 bases between. The CDR3 reads CASSVEGGTGELFF. The CDR3 DNA reads TGTGCCAGCAGTGTGGAGGGGGGGACCGGGGAGCTGTTTTTT.

The chain uses TRBV28 and TRBJ1-2, with 9 bases fitting TRBD1. Trimming took 3 bases from V and 8 from J; bases not matched to a gene: 4. In germline, CDR1 is MDHEN, CDR2 SYDVKM. This CDR3 is built from 13 residues. CDR3 nucleotides: TGTGCCAGCAGTTTTGGGACAGGGAACGGCTACACCTTC. It specifies CASSFGTGNGYTF.

This clone is a singleton in its sample. The CDR3 reads CAWSLVGGPKDTQYF. The CDR3 DNA reads as TGTGCCTGGAGTCTGGTGGGAGGGCCAAAAGATACGCAGTATTTT. The chain joins TRBV30 to TRBJ2-3; 7 bases are a match to TRBD2. Germline V lookup: CDR1 GTSNPN, CDR2 SVGIG (reference sequence). This CDR3 region has 15 residues. The junction had 10 bases not matched to a gene; V was cut back by 2 bases and J by 5 bases.

This chain connects TRBV6-1 to TRBJ2-5, with D tentatively TRBD1 (6 bases). The germline V and J ends were trimmed by 9 bases and 3 bases, with 14 bases remaining between them. The CDR3 length is 13 residues. The germline V gene has CDR1 MNHNS and CDR2 SASEGT. The CDR3 nucleotides read TGTGCCAGTACTAGGGGGAGTGAAGAGACCCAGTACTTC. This encodes CASTRGSEETQYF.

CDR3 in amino acids: CASKENRGSTEAFF. The CDR3 nucleotides are TGTGCCAGCAAAGAAAACAGGGGGAGCACTGAAGCTTTCTTT. The gene calls are TRBV27 and TRBJ1-1; 8 nucleotides agree with TRBD1. The CDR3 covers 14 residues. The germline V gene encodes CDR1 MNHEY and CDR2 SMNVEV (reference sequence). V was pared by 7 bases and J by 4 bases, with 8 bases of the junction left unmatched.

The J gene is TRBJ2-5, the V gene TRBV30; D might be TRBD2 (6 bases). The J call may be wrong; the DNA end is better matched by TRBJ2-7. The CDR3 is made up of 13 amino acids. Germline assignment: CDR1 GTSNPN and CDR2 SVGIG (reference sequence). In DNA form, the CDR3 reads TGTGCCTGGAGAGGGGACGGGAGCTACGAGCAGTACTTC. This gives the protein CAWRGDGSYEQYF.

The chain combines TRBV5-1 with TRBJ2-1; TRBD2 agrees at 11 bases. CDR1 and CDR2 (germline): SGHRS, YFSETQ. The CDR3 covers 16 residues. Trimming removed 9 bases from V and 1 base from J; junction bases left unmatched: 9. The CDR3 bases are TGCGCCACCTCTTTTAGCGGGGGGGTTTCCTACAATGAGCAGTTCTTC. This translates into CATSFSGGVSYNEQFF. The full variable domain, completed using reference TRBV5-1 and TRBJ2-1, is KAGVTQTPRYLIKTRGQQVTLSCSPISGHRSVSWYQQTPGQGLQFLFEYFSETQRNKGNFPGRFSGRQFSNSRSEMNVSTLELGDSALYLCATSFSGGVSYNEQFFGPGTRLTVL.

A single count supports this clone. The chain employs TRBV10-1 and TRBJ2-3; D is possibly TRBD1 (5 bases). V lost 5 bases and J lost 5, with 17 bases in between. The CDR3 spans 15 residues. In germline, CDR1 is WNHNN, CDR2 SYGVQD (reference sequence). CDR3 residues: CASSPSRAIRDTQYF. In DNA, the CDR3 is TGCGCCAGCAGTCCCAGCAGGGCTATTAGAGATACGCAGTATTTT.

V and J are TRBV7-2 and TRBJ2-7; possibly TRBD2 for D (7 bases). CDR1 and CDR2 from the germline V gene are SGHTA and FQGNSA. The CDR3 is 16 amino acids. The V gene lost 0 bases and the J gene lost 0 bases, with 12 bases spanning the gap. This CDR3 is CASSLARGGLSYEQYF. The CDR3 DNA reads as TGTGCCAGCAGCTTAGCGCGCGGGGGCCTCTCCTACGAGCAGTACTTC. Complete variable domain (other parts from reference TRBV7-2 and TRBJ2-7): GAGVSQSPSNKVTEKGKDVELRCDPISGHTALYWYRQSLGQGLEFLIYFQGNSAPDKSGLPSDRFSAERTGGSVSTLTIQRTQQEDSAVYLCASSLARGGLSYEQYFGPGTRLTVT.

This chain joins TRBV6-1 and TRBJ2-7; no reliable D call. Per germline, CDR1 MNHNS and CDR2 SASEGT. V dropped 8 bases and J dropped 4 bases, with 15 bases sitting between them. This CDR3 comprises 13 residues. The chain's CDR3 is CASVAESLYEQYF. Written as DNA, the CDR3 is TGTGCCAGCGTCGCGGAGTCCCTTTACGAGCAGTACTTC.

The rearrangement joins TRBV29-1 to TRBJ2-5, with 7 positions matching TRBD1. The end of the DNA fits TRBJ2-7 better, so the J call may be wrong. This CDR3 has 12 amino acids. CDR1 and CDR2 (germline): SQVTM, ANQGSEA. CDR3 residues: CSGRDSLYEQYF. CDR3 bases: TGCAGCGGTCGGGACAGTCTCTACGAGCAGTACTTC.

CDR3 coding DNA: TGTGCCAGCAGTTTTGACAGGGGCAATCAGCCCCAGCATTTT. This encodes CASSFDRGNQPQHF. J is TRBJ1-5 and V is TRBV2, with 7 positions matching TRBD1. V trimming: 5 bases; J trimming: 2 bases; junction bases outside the gene matches: 3. The CDR3 runs 14 residues. The germline gives CDR1 SNHLY, CDR2 FYNNEI. Full variable domain (outside the CDR3, taken from reference TRBV2 and TRBJ1-5): EPEVTQTPSHQVTQMGQEVILRCVPISNHLYFYWYRQILGQKVEFLVSFYNNEISEKSEIFDDQFSVERPDGSNFTLKIRSTKLEDSAMYFCASSFDRGNQPQHFGDGTRLSIL.

This clone came up a few times. The chain uses TRBV9 and TRBJ1-1, with D unclear. The CDR3 consists of 14 residues. V gave up 4 bases and J gave up 1 base, with 11 bases separating them. CDR1 SGDLS and CDR2 YYNGEE come from the germline V gene. The CDR3 is CASSRSDWNTEAFF. The CDR3 bases are TGTGCCAGCAGCCGCTCCGACTGGAACACTGAAGCTTTCTTT.

The chain couples TRBV27 to TRBJ1-4, with D maybe TRBD1 (5 bases). This CDR3 contains 13 residues. Germline CDR1 reads MNHEY; CDR2 reads SMNVEV (reference sequence). V lost 5 bases to trimming and J lost 9 bases, with 13 bases between them. Here the CDR3 reads CASSPQGDQKLFF. CDR3 bases: TGTGCCAGCAGTCCCCAAGGGGATCAAAAACTGTTTTTT.

This rearrangement joins TRBV29-1 to TRBJ2-3, with D unresolved. CDR1 is SQVTM, CDR2 ANQGSEA, per germline. V was clipped by 2 bases and J by 0 bases, with 9 bases between them. The CDR3 has 14 residues. The CDR3 DNA reads TGCAGCGTTGAAACGCTCGGGAGCACAGATACGCAGTATTTT. It is translated as CSVETLGSTDTQYF.

This clone was counted once. The chain is built from TRBV19 and TRBJ2-3; 10 nucleotides match TRBD2. The trim removed 7 bases at V and 4 bases at J, leaving 8 bases unmatched. This CDR3 region has 15 residues. From germline, CDR1 is LNHDA and CDR2 SQIVND (reference sequence). The CDR3 DNA reads as TGTGCCAGTAAAGGACTAGCGGACTTTGCAGATACGCAGTATTTT. Its protein is CASKGLADFADTQYF. Looking up the rest from reference TRBV19 and TRBJ2-3 gives the full variable domain: DGGITQSPKYLFRKEGQNVTLSCEQNLNHDAMYWYRQDPGQGLRLIYYSQIVNDFQKGDIAEGYSVSREKKESFPLTVTSAQKNPTAFYLCASKGLADFADTQYFGPGTRLTVL.

The rearrangement uses TRBV4-1 and TRBJ1-6, with TRBD1 identical over 7 bases. This CDR3 region has 19 residues. Germline V gene sequence: CDR1 MGHRA, CDR2 YSYEKL. Trimming cost V 4 bases and J 3 bases; bases outside gene matches: 15. CDR3 bases: TGCGCCAGCAGCCCGCCAATTACAGGGGCAGGGCGCTATAATTCACCCCTCCACTTT. The encoded protein is CASSPPITGAGRYNSPLHF.

The V call is TRBV19, the J call TRBJ1-2; a weak D match, TRBD1 (6 bases). The CDR3 sequence is 15 residues long. Germline V gene sequence: CDR1 LNHDA, CDR2 SQIVND (reference sequence). V dropped 0 bases and J dropped 2 bases, with 10 bases sitting between them. The CDR3 DNA reads TGTGCCAGTAGTATAGATCGGACAGCAAACTATGGCTACACCTTC. Translating it yields CASSIDRTANYGYTF.

The rearrangement joins TRBV2 to TRBJ1-2; TRBD1 aligns across 9 bases. This CDR3 comprises 16 residues. Germline lookup yields CDR1 SNHLY and CDR2 FYNNEI. After removal of 6 bases from V and 8 bases from J, the junction contained 16 bases not matched to a gene. The CDR3 here is CASRPRDRDISPGYTF. The CDR3 DNA reads TGTGCCAGCAGACCCAGGGACAGGGATATTTCGCCCGGCTACACCTTC.

The gene calls are TRBV10-3 and TRBJ2-2, with 13 bases matching TRBD2. The CDR3 runs to 16 residues. Germline V gene data show CDR1 as ENHRY and CDR2 as SYGVKD. V shed 6 bases, J shed 4 bases, and the junction held 5 bases outside the gene matches. Written as DNA, the CDR3 is TGTGCCATCAGCGGACTAGCGGGGGTGGGCACCGGGGAGCTGTTTTTT. As protein: CAISGLAGVGTGELFF.

This clone came up once. V and J are TRBV5-1 and TRBJ2-5; TRBD2 aligns across 11 bases. J lost 4 bases, V lost 0 bases, and 2 bases had no gene match. CDR1 is SGHRS, CDR2 YFSETQ, per germline. The CDR3 runs to 15 residues. CDR3 in amino acids: CASSLEGTSGETQYF. The CDR3 bases are TGCGCCAGCAGCTTGGAAGGGACTAGCGGAGAGACCCAGTACTTC.